Following are 18 T cell receptor beta chains from one sample sequenced in a study of blood T cells in healthy people across ages. For the second PCR, which ran for about 6 to 11 cycles, a sample-barcoded 5' primer and a J-beta primer mix were used. Using its own MiXCR run on the 5' RACE reads, TCRdb lists one record per CDR3 protein. The sample carries around 500,000 distinct CDR3 sequences, approximately 26% recorded once. These records were also assigned to another study, of T cells of mothers and their children.

Sequenced input: blood. These TCRs come from a boy aged 2-15 years in good health.

As regards this clonotype: A read error may account for a junction end that differs from germline. The CDR3 sequence: CSVEVRQPNEFF. The DNA of the CDR3 is TGCAGCGTTGAAGTACGACAGCCCAATGAGTTCTTC. The V call is TRBV29-1, the J call TRBJ2-7; D is perhaps TRBD1 (5 bases). CDR3 length: 12 residues. Germline V gene sequence: CDR1 SQVTM, CDR2 ANQGSEA.

This clonotype has more than one count but fewer than ten. The chain uses TRBV12-3 or TRBV12-4 and TRBJ2-5; the match to TRBD2 covers 12 bases. The CDR3 runs 16 residues. The V gene end was trimmed by 4 bases and the J gene end by 4 bases; junction bases not matched to a gene: 7. CDR3 region: CASSYTSGGTGETQYF. For the CDR3, the DNA is TGTGCCAGCAGTTACACTAGCGGGGGGACGGGAGAGACCCAGTACTTC.

This clonotype was observed a handful of times. This chain uses TRBV6-5 with TRBJ1-5, with D possibly TRBD1 on 5 matching bases. CDR3 length: 17 residues. V gave up 0 bases and J gave up 3 bases, with 15 bases separating them. From germline, CDR1 is MNHEY and CDR2 SVGAGI. The CDR3 reads CASSYSIRGKSNQPQHF. CDR3 nucleotides: TGTGCCAGCAGTTACTCGATCCGGGGGAAATCCAATCAGCCCCAGCATTTT.

The chain is built from TRBV2 and TRBJ2-5; D is possibly TRBD1 or TRBD2 (5 bases each). This CDR3 region has 16 residues. Germline CDR1 reads SNHLY; CDR2 reads FYNNEI. V was shortened by 6 bases and J by 1 base, with 18 bases between the two germline ends. The CDR3 sequence: CASREIMGRSQETQYF. CDR3 nucleotide sequence: TGTGCCAGCAGAGAGATTATGGGACGTTCCCAAGAGACCCAGTACTTC. Together with reference TRBV2 and TRBJ2-5, the CDR3 gives the full variable domain: EPEVTQTPSHQVTQMGQEVILRCVPISNHLYFYWYRQILGQKVEFLVSFYNNEISEKSEIFDDQFSVERPDGSNFTLKIRSTKLEDSAMYFCASREIMGRSQETQYFGPGTRLLVL.

V and J are TRBV5-5 and TRBJ2-1; D may correspond to TRBD1 or TRBD2 (6 bases each). The germline V gene has CDR1 SGHKS and CDR2 YYEKEE (reference sequence). The CDR3 runs 17 residues. V was shortened by 0 bases and J by 2 bases, with 15 bases between the two germline ends. As DNA, the CDR3 is TGTGCCAGCAGCTTGGTGGGGGGACACCTTACCTACAATGAGCAGTTCTTC. Its translation: CASSLVGGHLTYNEQFF.

The chain carries TRBV3-1 and TRBJ1-2; 8 bases align to TRBD1. V dropped 5 bases and J dropped 8; count of bases not matched to a gene: 7. CDR3 size: 13 residues. Per germline, CDR1 LGHDT and CDR2 YNNKEL (reference sequence). The CDR3 sequence: CASSGQGQEGYTF. The CDR3 DNA follows: TGTGCCAGCAGCGGACAGGGACAGGAGGGCTACACCTTC. Combining the CDR3 with reference TRBV3-1 and TRBJ1-2 gives the whole variable domain DTAVSQTPKYLVTQMGNDKSIKCEQNLGHDTMYWYKQDSKKFLKIMFSYNNKELIINETVPNRFSPKSPDKAHLNLHINSLELGDSAVYFCASSGQGQEGYTFGSGTRLTVV.

This clonotype has a handful of counts. The chain employs TRBV21-1 and TRBJ1-5; the table's D call, TRBD1, has no DNA check behind it. TRBV21-1 is annotated as a pseudogene. The CDR3 sequence is 16 residues long. The CDR3 DNA reads as TGTGCCAGCACCGGGGGGACAGTAACGTTTTATCAGCCCCAGCATTTT. This translates into CASTGGTVTFYQPQHF.

This clonotype has a handful of counts. V usage is TRBV29-1 and J usage is TRBJ2-3; D ambiguous. V gave up 4 bases and J gave up 2 bases, with 7 bases separating them. This CDR3 region has 12 residues. Germline V CDR1 and CDR2: SQVTM, ANQGSEA. CDR3 sequence reads: CSVGKDTDTQYF. The CDR3 region has the DNA TGCAGCGTTGGGAAGGACACAGATACGCAGTATTTT.

The chain links TRBV7-8 to TRBJ1-5; a possible D gene is TRBD1 (5 bases). The germline V and J ends were trimmed by 3 bases and 7 bases, with 16 bases remaining between them. Germline lookup yields CDR1 SGHVS and CDR2 FQNEAQ. This CDR3 is 15 amino acids long. The CDR3 spells CASSFLPAGNQPQHF. CDR3 in DNA: TGTGCCAGCAGCTTTTTACCGGCAGGGAACCAGCCCCAGCATTTT.

CDR3 loop: CSAPDSNEKLFF. CDR3 DNA: TGCAGCGCCCCCGACAGTAATGAAAAACTGTTTTTT. The chain uses TRBV29-1 and TRBJ1-4; TRBD1 is a possible D gene (5 bases). The CDR3 covers 12 residues. The V and J ends lost 7 bases and 4 bases respectively, with 10 bases between them. The germline CDR1 and CDR2 sequences are SQVTM and ANQGSEA.

There are many counts of this clonotype. The genes are TRBV2 and TRBJ2-5, with 7 bases identical to TRBD2. The junction had 10 bases not matched to a gene; V was cut back by 10 bases and J by 2 bases. The germline gives CDR1 SNHLY, CDR2 FYNNEI. This CDR3 has 14 residues. DNA for the CDR3: TGTGCCATAGGCGGGGGAATCATTCAAGAGACCCAGTACTTC. It yields the protein CAIGGGIIQETQYF.

The chain combines TRBV6-2 or TRBV6-3 with TRBJ1-4, with D maybe TRBD1 (5 bases). CDR3 length: 14 amino acids. V was shortened by 7 bases and J by 5 bases, with 14 bases between the two germline ends. Germline V lookup: CDR1 MNHEY, CDR2 SVGEGT. As DNA, the CDR3 is TGTGCCAGCAAAGTCGGGACGGAGAATGAAAAACTGTTTTTT. Its translation is CASKVGTENEKLFF.

This clonotype appeared a few times. The J gene is TRBJ2-7, the V gene TRBV29-1, with TRBD1 matching over 9 bases. Germline CDR1 SQVTM, CDR2 ANQGSEA. The CDR3 has 14 residues. Trimming removed 5 bases from V and 2 bases from J; junction bases left unmatched: 7. The CDR3 coding sequence is TGCAGCGTTCAGCTGGGACAGGGTGCCTACGAGCAGTACTTC. This sequence encodes CSVQLGQGAYEQYF.

This chain connects TRBV2 to TRBJ2-5, with a tentative D call TRBD2 (5 bases). From germline, CDR1 is SNHLY and CDR2 FYNNEI. V shed 4 bases and J shed 2 bases, with 17 bases lying between them. This CDR3 contains 16 residues. In DNA, the CDR3 is TGTGCCAGCAGTGGTGAGAGAACTGGACTTCAAGAGACCCAGTACTTC. Encoded protein: CASSGERTGLQETQYF.

The gene calls are TRBV10-3 and TRBJ2-7; 8 nucleotides match TRBD2. The J segment lost 2 bases and the V segment lost 7 bases, leaving 10 bases of the junction unmatched. This CDR3 contains 15 residues. Germline loops: CDR1 ENHRY, CDR2 SYGVKD. CDR3 protein: CAITEGTGGPYEQYF. The CDR3 coding sequence is TGTGCCATCACAGAGGGCACGGGGGGGCCCTACGAGCAGTACTTC.

The rearrangement joins TRBV6-2 or TRBV6-3 to TRBJ1-5, with D unresolved. Per germline, CDR1 MNHEY and CDR2 SVGEGT. The CDR3 covers 15 residues. V lost 4 bases and J lost 7, with 17 bases in between. CDR3 residues: CASSSDTTEHQPQHF. CDR3 DNA sequence: TGTGCCAGCAGTTCTGACACGACCGAGCACCAGCCCCAGCATTTT.

This chain joins TRBV6-5 and TRBJ1-1; no definite D call. Trimming stripped 2 bases from V and 6 bases from J, with 16 bases between. The length of the CDR3 is 15 residues. Germline CDR1 reads MNHEY; CDR2 reads SVGAGI. CDR3 nucleotides: TGTGCCAGCAGTTACGGAGCACTGTTTGGGGCTGAAGCTTTCTTT. The encoded protein is CASSYGALFGAEAFF.

CDR3 region: CSARDIGDGELFF. DNA for the CDR3: TGCAGTGCTAGAGATATCGGGGATGGGGAGCTGTTTTTT. The chain joins TRBV20-1 to TRBJ2-2; a weak D match, TRBD2 (5 bases). Looked up from germline, CDR1 is DFQATT and CDR2 is SNEGSKA (reference sequence). The CDR3 is 13 amino acids. V was pared by 0 bases and J by 8 bases, with 10 bases between.